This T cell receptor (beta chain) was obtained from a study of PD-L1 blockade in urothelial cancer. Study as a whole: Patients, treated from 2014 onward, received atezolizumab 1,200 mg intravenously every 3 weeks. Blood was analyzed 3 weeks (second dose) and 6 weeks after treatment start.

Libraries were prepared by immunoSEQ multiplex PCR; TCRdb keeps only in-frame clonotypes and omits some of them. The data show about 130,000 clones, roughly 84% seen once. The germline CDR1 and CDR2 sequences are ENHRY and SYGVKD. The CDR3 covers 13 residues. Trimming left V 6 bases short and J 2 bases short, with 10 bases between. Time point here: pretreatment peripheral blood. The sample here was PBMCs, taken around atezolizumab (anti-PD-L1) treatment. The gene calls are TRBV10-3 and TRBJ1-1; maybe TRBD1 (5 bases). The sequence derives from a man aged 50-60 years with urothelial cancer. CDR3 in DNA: TGTGCCATCAGGTTGGGGGGAAACACTGAAGCTTTCTTT. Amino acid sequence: CAIRLGGNTEAFF.